The 20 T cell receptor beta chains below all came from one sample that was sequenced in a study of CD8 T cells in Susac syndrome. RNA was extracted with the RNeasy kit, and a quantity of roughly 0.5 to 1 ug was reverse transcribed using random hexamers. TCRdb re-called the immunoSEQ multiplex PCR reads through MiXCR, storing one row per CDR3 protein. The data hold about 120,000 distinct CDR3 sequences, with 94% observed a single time. Material: CD4+ T cells from PBMCs. These receptor sequences come from a human donor in good health.

The V gene is TRBV6-1, the J gene TRBJ1-2; D may be TRBD1 (5 bases). The V end lost 1 base, the J end lost 3 bases, and 9 bases lay between the germline ends. Per germline, CDR1 MNHNS and CDR2 SASEGT. CDR3 length: 14 residues. DNA for the CDR3: TGTGCCAGCAGTGAAGGAGTAGGGGACTATGGCTACACCTTC. Residues: CASSEGVGDYGYTF.

The chain is built from TRBV29-1 and TRBJ2-7; possibly TRBD1 for D (5 bases). The CDR3 consists of 13 residues. Trimming removed 8 bases at V and 2 bases at J, with 16 bases between. Germline values: CDR1 SQVTM, CDR2 ANQGSEA. This CDR3 reads CSIQATATYEQYF. The CDR3 DNA sequence: TGCAGCATCCAGGCGACAGCAACCTACGAGCAGTACTTC.

This chain uses TRBV20-1 with TRBJ2-7; 7 bases are a match to TRBD2. The CDR3 loop spans 12 amino acids. V trimming: 0 bases; J trimming: 4 bases; junction bases outside the gene matches: 0. CDR1 is DFQATT and CDR2 is SNEGSKA in the germline V gene (reference sequence). CDR3 DNA: TGCAGTGCTAGAGAGCGGGAGTACGAGCAGTACTTC. Protein product: CSAREREYEQYF.

The chain links TRBV6-2 or TRBV6-3 to TRBJ2-7; D might be TRBD2 (5 bases). V was trimmed by 6 bases and J by 9 bases, leaving 33 bases between them. Germline V gene lookup returns CDR1 MNHEY and CDR2 SVGEGT. This CDR3 is built from 18 residues. Here the CDR3 reads CASRPDLLRTGSRTAQYF. The DNA for the CDR3 is TGTGCCAGCAGACCAGACTTGTTGAGGACGGGATCCCGCACGGCGCAGTACTTC.

The chain combines TRBV20-1 with TRBJ2-2, with 9 nucleotides matching TRBD2. The germline V gene has CDR1 DFQATT and CDR2 SNEGSKA (reference sequence). The trim removed 4 bases at V and 1 base at J, leaving 1 base unmatched. The CDR3 consists of 14 residues. CDR3 bases: TGCAGTGCTAAAGCGGGAGGGAACACCGGGGAGCTGTTTTTT. Translated, it gives CSAKAGGNTGELFF.

The DNA of the CDR3 is TGTGCCAGCAGCCTTGGATCTTTAGGGTTCTTC. Protein product: CASSLGSLGFF. This sequence joins TRBV3-1 and TRBJ2-1; D not resolved. The CDR3 consists of 11 residues. V was clipped by 4 bases and J by 15 bases, with 13 bases between them. CDR1 is LGHDT and CDR2 is YNNKEL in the germline V gene (reference sequence).

This chain links TRBV4-3 with TRBJ2-2; 9 bases line up with TRBD1. V lost 3 bases to trimming and J lost 4 bases; unmatched junction nucleotides: 9. CDR1 is LGHNA, CDR2 YSLEER, per germline. The CDR3 is 17 amino acids. CDR3 coding DNA: TGCGCCAGCAGCCAGAGGCGGACAGGGGTAGGCACCGGGGAGCTGTTTTTT. Residues: CASSQRRTGVGTGELFF.

The chain joins TRBV7-2 to TRBJ2-1, with TRBD1 matching 9 bases. The end of the DNA is better explained by TRBJ2-7, so the J call may be wrong. Germline V gives CDR1 SGHTA, CDR2 FQGNSA. The CDR3 contains 15 residues. The CDR3 nucleotides read TGTGCCAGCAGCTTAAGTAGGACAGGGGTCAATGAGCAGTACTTC. It encodes CASSLSRTGVNEQYF.

This chain connects TRBV19 to TRBJ1-1; D call uncertain. The CDR3 runs 14 residues. Looked up from germline, CDR1 is LNHDA and CDR2 is SQIVND (reference sequence). V was shortened by 3 bases and J by 1 base, with 9 bases between the two germline ends. CDR3 sequence reads: CASSMVQKNTEAFF. The CDR3 bases are TGTGCCAGTAGTATGGTGCAGAAGAACACTGAAGCTTTCTTT.

The chain is built from TRBV19 and TRBJ2-1; 11 bases are a match to TRBD2. Per the germline V gene, CDR1 is LNHDA and CDR2 is SQIVND (reference sequence). J was trimmed by 5 bases and V by 6 bases; bases with no gene match: 3. The length of the CDR3 is 14 residues. CDR3 sequence: CASRKLAGDNEQFF. In DNA form, the CDR3 reads TGTGCCAGTAGGAAACTAGCGGGGGACAATGAGCAGTTCTTC.

This clonotype has only a few counts. The chain uses TRBV6-2 or TRBV6-3 and TRBJ2-1; 11 bases map to TRBD1. The CDR3 runs to 15 residues. The germline V gene encodes CDR1 MNHEY and CDR2 SVGEGT. The junction had 7 bases not matched to a gene; V was cut back by 3 bases and J by 9 bases. CDR3: CASSYAGQGEVEQFF. The CDR3 bases are TGTGCCAGCAGTTATGCGGGACAGGGGGAAGTTGAGCAGTTCTTC.

This rearrangement joins TRBV5-4 to TRBJ2-3; D might be TRBD1 or TRBD2, each matching 5 bases. Trimming removed 0 bases at V and 0 bases at J, with 11 bases between. Germline V gives CDR1 SGHNT, CDR2 YYREEE (reference sequence). This CDR3 comprises 16 residues. CDR3 sequence: CASSLDPGTSTDTQYF. As DNA, the CDR3 is TGTGCCAGCAGCTTGGACCCCGGGACGAGCACAGATACGCAGTATTTT.

V and J are TRBV9 and TRBJ2-3, with TRBD2 matching 10 bases. Germline CDR1 is SGDLS and CDR2 is YYNGEE. CDR3 size: 15 residues. V trimming: 4 bases; J trimming: 2 bases; junction bases outside the gene matches: 4. In DNA form, the CDR3 reads TGTGCCAGCAGCTCCGGGACTAGCGCCACAGATACGCAGTATTTT. This gives the protein CASSSGTSATDTQYF. The entire variable domain, with the rest obtained from reference TRBV9 and TRBJ2-3, is as follows: DSGVTQTPKHLITATGQRVTLRCSPRSGDLSVYWYQQSLDQGLQFLIQYYNGEERAKGNILERFSAQQFPDLHSELNLSSLELGDSALYFCASSSGTSATDTQYFGPGTRLTVL.

The J gene is TRBJ2-4, the V gene TRBV7-2; D call uncertain. CDR1 is SGHTA and CDR2 is FQGNSA in the germline V gene. CDR3 length equals 14 residues. Trimming left V 5 bases short and J 4 bases short, with 12 bases between. CDR3 in amino acids: CASSPPGSKNIQYF. The CDR3 nucleotides read TGTGCCAGCAGCCCTCCCGGAAGTAAAAACATTCAGTACTTC. Looking up the rest from reference TRBV7-2 and TRBJ2-4 gives the full variable domain: GAGVSQSPSNKVTEKGKDVELRCDPISGHTALYWYRQSLGQGLEFLIYFQGNSAPDKSGLPSDRFSAERTGGSVSTLTIQRTQQEDSAVYLCASSPPGSKNIQYFGAGTRLSVL.

The chain has TRBV5-1 and TRBJ2-5; a possible D gene is TRBD2 (5 bases). Deletions cut 0 bases from V and 0 bases from J, with 9 bases between. The CDR3 length is 15 residues. CDR1 is SGHRS, CDR2 YFSETQ, per germline. CDR3 in amino acids: CASSLAGEYQETQYF. CDR3 DNA: TGCGCCAGCAGCTTGGCCGGGGAGTACCAAGAGACCCAGTACTTC. The whole variable domain, filled in from reference TRBV5-1 and TRBJ2-5, reads KAGVTQTPRYLIKTRGQQVTLSCSPISGHRSVSWYQQTPGQGLQFLFEYFSETQRNKGNFPGRFSGRQFSNSRSEMNVSTLELGDSALYLCASSLAGEYQETQYFGPGTRLLVL.

This chain links TRBV5-1 with TRBJ1-1, with 7 bases that match TRBD1. CDR3 length equals 16 residues. Germline CDR1 SGHRS, CDR2 YFSETQ. J lost 3 bases, V lost 3 bases, and 11 bases had no gene match. The CDR3 DNA reads as TGCGCCAGCAGCTGGATCTTACAGGGGCGGCACACTGAAGCTTTCTTT. Protein sequence: CASSWILQGRHTEAFF.

V usage is TRBV27 and J usage is TRBJ2-2; 10 positions agree with TRBD1. The CDR3 length is 18 residues. CDR1 is MNHEY, CDR2 SMNVEV, per germline (reference sequence). The V segment lost 10 bases and the J segment 7 bases; nucleotides outside the gene matches: 21. The CDR3 spells CATRRRLTGDRGRGELFF. The CDR3 nucleotides read TGTGCCACCCGCCGACGATTAACGGGGGACAGGGGCCGCGGGGAGCTGTTTTTT.

The chain carries TRBV6-6 and TRBJ2-1; 9 bases align to TRBD2. The CDR3 is 15 residues long. V trimming: 6 bases; J trimming: 5 bases; junction bases outside the gene matches: 8. CDR1 is MNHNY, CDR2 SVGAGI, per germline (reference sequence). CDR3 region: CASRPSGRTNNEQFF. CDR3 DNA sequence: TGTGCCAGCAGACCGAGCGGGAGGACCAACAATGAGCAGTTCTTC.

This chain links TRBV30 with TRBJ2-3; TRBD2 matches at 8 bases. J lost 0 bases, V lost 6 bases, and 14 bases had no gene match. Germline V gene sequence: CDR1 GTSNPN, CDR2 SVGIG (reference sequence). The CDR3 contains 17 residues. The CDR3 loop is CACKGPDGRASTDTQYF. The CDR3 DNA sequence: TGTGCCTGTAAGGGACCAGACGGGAGGGCGAGCACAGATACGCAGTATTTT.

This clonotype showed up just once. The chain carries TRBV5-5 and TRBJ1-1, with D hard to call. Trimming removed 2 bases at V and 0 bases at J, with 8 bases between. This CDR3 contains 14 residues. From germline, CDR1 is SGHKS and CDR2 YYEKEE (reference sequence). The CDR3 spells CASSFLGLNTEAFF. The CDR3 DNA reads TGTGCCAGCAGCTTTCTGGGATTGAACACTGAAGCTTTCTTT. The variable domain in full, with the rest retrieved from reference TRBV5-5 and TRBJ1-1, is DAGVTQSPTHLIKTRGQQVTLRCSPISGHKSVSWYQQVLGQGPQFIFQYYEKEERGRGNFPDRFSARQFPNYSSELNVNALLLGDSALYLCASSFLGLNTEAFFGQGTRLTVV.